This TCR beta chain originates from a study of lymphopenia after photon versus proton radiotherapy. Study-wide results and caveats: Better survival with proton therapy was suggested as possible, not demonstrated. Relative stability marked proton patients; photon patients lost diversity and naive cells. Post-nadir diversity loss with photons came from oligoclonal expansion, particularly CD8+ Temra cells. In patients who died, overall survival fell as post-nadir TCR diversity dropped more.

Produced via immunoSEQ multiplex PCR; TCRdb's table is partial and in-frame only. Of some 20,000 clones listed, just under 85% are singletons. V was shortened by 4 bases and J by 0 bases, with 10 bases between the two germline ends. CDR1 and CDR2 from the germline V gene are SGHRS and YFSETQ. The CDR3 runs to 15 residues. Comment on this clone: Antigen unknown.

The sample here was peripheral blood, taken from a patient treated with photon-based radiotherapy. The chain uses TRBV5-1 and TRBJ1-4; unclear D gene. The receptor was derived from a woman in her forties or fifties with pancreatic cancer. Here the CDR3 reads CASSPDSATNEKLFF. The CDR3 region has the DNA TGCGCCAGCAGCCCGGACTCGGCAACTAATGAAAAACTGTTTTTT.